This T cell receptor beta chain derives from a study of cytomegalovirus exposure and HLA in healthy donors. Study as a whole: Drawn from HLA-typed donors, about 82 million unique TCRs were held in an early data release. Study-level points and caveats: More clonal expansion characterized HLA-associated TCR beta chains than equally common others in a later analysis.

In the PCR, 60 Vbeta and 13 Jbeta primers were used. Repertoires were generated with immunoSEQ multiplex PCR, while TCRdb's copy carries only in-frame clones and drops some. The sample carries about 140,000 clones, over 70% recorded once. CDR3 length: 13 amino acids. The V and J ends lost 6 bases and 8 bases respectively, with 13 bases between them. CDR1 is SNHLY, CDR2 FYNNEI, per germline. Of note for this clone: Its antigen remains unidentified.

The source of this sequence is a young man in good health and CMV-seronegative. Sequenced sample: PBMCs. The chain uses TRBV2 and TRBJ1-4; no firm D call. The CDR3 region is CASRPHSGEKLFF. The DNA of the CDR3 is TGTGCCAGCAGGCCTCATTCCGGGGAAAAACTGTTTTTT. Full variable domain (remainder filled in from reference TRBV2 and TRBJ1-4): EPEVTQTPSHQVTQMGQEVILRCVPISNHLYFYWYRQILGQKVEFLVSFYNNEISEKSEIFDDQFSVERPDGSNFTLKIRSTKLEDSAMYFCASRPHSGEKLFFGSGTQLSVL.